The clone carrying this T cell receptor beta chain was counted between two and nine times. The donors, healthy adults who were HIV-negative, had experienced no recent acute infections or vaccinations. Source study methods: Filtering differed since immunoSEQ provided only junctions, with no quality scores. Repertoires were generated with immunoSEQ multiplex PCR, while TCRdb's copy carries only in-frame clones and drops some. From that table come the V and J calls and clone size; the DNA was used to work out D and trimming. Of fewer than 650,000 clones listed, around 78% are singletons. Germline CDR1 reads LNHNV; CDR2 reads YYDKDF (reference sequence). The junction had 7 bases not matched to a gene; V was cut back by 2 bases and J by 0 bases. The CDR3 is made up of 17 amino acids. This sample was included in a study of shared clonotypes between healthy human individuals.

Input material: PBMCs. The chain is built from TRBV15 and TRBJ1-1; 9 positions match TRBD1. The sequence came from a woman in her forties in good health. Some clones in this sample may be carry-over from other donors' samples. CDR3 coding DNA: TGTGCCACCAGCAGAATACAGGGGGCTTTGATGAACACTGAAGCTTTCTTT. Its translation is CATSRIQGALMNTEAFF.